The clone carrying this T cell receptor (beta chain) was picked up many times. The antigen is undetermined. The lymph nodes were axillary draining lymph nodes from breast cancer patients. The sample belongs to a study of breast tumors, draining lymph nodes, adjacent tissues. CDR1 is ENHRY, CDR2 SYGVKD, per germline. Trimming removed 2 bases from V and 2 bases from J, with 12 bases in between. The CDR3 has 15 residues. Study-wide results and caveats: The data were judged consistent with most tumor T cells coming from lymph node and expanding in tumor. Tumor repertoires ranked between lymph nodes and nontumor tissue in diversity, with V and J gene preferences. That most tumor T cells come from lymph nodes remained unproven.

TCRdb called the multiplex PCR reads again in MiXCR, with one record for every CDR3 protein. The table records about 170,000 distinct CDR3 sequences, 30% to 35% of them present only once. The sample was axillary lymph node tissue. The receptor comes from a female donor with breast cancer. Some clones in this sample may be carry-over from other donors' samples. V usage is TRBV10-3 and J usage is TRBJ2-5; the D is unclear. CDR3: CAISEPFAEQETQYF. The CDR3 DNA reads as TGTGCCATCAGTGAGCCGTTTGCAGAACAAGAGACCCAGTACTTC.